Shown below are 22 T cell receptor beta chains from a single sample sequenced in a study of breast tumors, draining lymph nodes, adjacent tissues. MiXCR, applied by TCRdb to the multiplex PCR reads, yields one record per CDR3 protein. This sample yields tens of thousands of distinct CDR3 sequences, of which less than 75% are seen a single time; 15% to 20% belongs to the top ten. Sequenced input: breast tumor tissue. The source is a female donor with breast cancer. Some clones in this sample may be carry-over from other donors' samples.

Here the CDR3 DNA reads TGTGCCAGTAGTACCCCCGGACAGGGGGCCATGAGCAATCAGCCCCAGCATTTT. Amino acids: CASSTPGQGAMSNQPQHF. V gene TRBV19 combines with J gene TRBJ1-5; TRBD1 aligns across 11 bases. Trimming cost V 4 bases and J 1 base; bases outside gene matches: 9. The germline CDR1 and CDR2 sequences are LNHDA and SQIVND (reference sequence). This CDR3 is built from 18 residues.

This clonotype was counted many times. The V and J genes are TRBV29-1 and TRBJ1-2; TRBD1 aligns across 9 bases. J was trimmed by 5 bases and V by 3 bases; bases with no gene match: 16. Germline V CDR1 and CDR2: SQVTM, ANQGSEA. The CDR3 has 17 residues. The CDR3 protein is CSVDQGAPGTGSYGYTF. In DNA, the CDR3 is TGCAGCGTTGATCAGGGGGCCCCCGGGACAGGGTCGTATGGCTACACCTTC.

This clonotype has only a few counts. The gene calls are TRBV12-3 or TRBV12-4 and TRBJ1-2; 7 bases match TRBD1. The CDR3 extends over 13 amino acids. V shed 3 bases, J shed 8 bases, and the junction held 6 bases outside the gene matches. The CDR3 nucleotides read TGTGCCAGCAGTTTGGAGGGGGCGCAGGGCTACACCTTC. Its translation is CASSLEGAQGYTF.

The chain combines TRBV6-6 with TRBJ1-4; 10 positions agree with TRBD1. The V gene end was trimmed by 10 bases and the J gene end by 10 bases; junction bases not matched to a gene: 9. CDR1 is MNHNY, CDR2 SVGAGI, per germline (reference sequence). The CDR3 has 13 amino acids. The CDR3, as DNA: TGTGCCATCGAGGACAGGGGGGGGGGAAAACTGTTTTTT. Amino acids: CAIEDRGGGKLFF.

Remarks on this clonotype: The junction does not match germline at one end; this may be a read error. J is TRBJ1-5 and V is TRBV24-1; no clear D. Germline values: CDR1 KGHDR, CDR2 SFDVKD. The CDR3 totals 12 residues. The CDR3: CATSDRNQPQRF. CDR3 coding DNA: TGTGCCACCAGTGATCGCAATCAGCCCCAGCGTTTT.

In this sample, this clonotype turned up many times. J is TRBJ2-7 and V is TRBV6-2 or TRBV6-3, with unresolved D. CDR1 is MNHEY and CDR2 is SVGEGT in the germline V gene. The CDR3 is made up of 13 amino acids. Trimming pared 0 bases from V and 3 bases from J, leaving 6 bases between. The CDR3 bases are TGTGCCAGCAGTTACTCTGGATACTACGAGCAGTACTTC. Amino acids: CASSYSGYYEQYF.

The table lists this clonotype with many counts. This chain connects TRBV5-5 to TRBJ1-6; 8 nucleotides match TRBD1. Trimming at V came to 5 bases and at J to 9 bases, leaving 16 bases not matched to a gene. Germline loops: CDR1 SGHKS, CDR2 YYEKEE (reference sequence). The CDR3 loop spans 17 amino acids. In nucleotides, the CDR3 is TGTGCCAGCAGTTTTCAACCTCAGGGGGCGCGCAGTTCACCCCTCCACTTT. Encoded protein: CASSFQPQGARSSPLHF.

This chain joins TRBV15 and TRBJ2-3; TRBD1 matches 8 bases. Trimming took 0 bases from V and 4 from J; bases not matched to a gene: 12. The CDR3 has 18 residues. The germline V gene encodes CDR1 LNHNV and CDR2 YYDKDF (reference sequence). CDR3 in DNA: TGTGCCACCAGCAGAGATATAAGTCAGGGGGCGCGCCCAGATACGCAGTATTTT. Amino acid sequence: CATSRDISQGARPDTQYF.

This clonotype has a count of ten or more. J is TRBJ2-3 and V is TRBV7-9; D unclear. CDR3 length equals 16 residues. CDR1 is SEHNR, CDR2 FQNEAQ, per germline (reference sequence). The V gene lost 1 base and the J gene lost 4 bases, with 15 bases spanning the gap. The CDR3 reads CASSLVWMATPDTQYF. CDR3 in DNA: TGTGCCAGCAGCTTAGTGTGGATGGCGACCCCAGATACGCAGTATTTT. Supplemented by reference TRBV7-9 and TRBJ2-3, the full variable domain reads DTGVSQNPRHKITKRGQNVTFRCDPISEHNRLYWYRQTLGQGPEFLTYFQNEAQLEKSRLLSDRFSAERPKGSFSTLEIQRTEQGDSAMYLCASSLVWMATPDTQYFGPGTRLTVL.

This clonotype was detected only once. V and J are TRBV20-1 and TRBJ2-3; D uncertain. With 2 bases removed from V and 5 bases from J, the gap between germline ends came to 5 bases. The CDR3 runs to 11 residues. Germline CDR1 is DFQATT and CDR2 is SNEGSKA (reference sequence). The chain's CDR3 is CSARHQDTQYF. CDR3 DNA: TGCAGTGCTAGACACCAAGATACGCAGTATTTT.

V is TRBV5-1 and J is TRBJ1-1; 10 positions agree with TRBD1. Germline CDR1 and CDR2: SGHRS and YFSETQ. Germline trimming cut 0 bases from V and 4 bases from J; bases unmatched to any gene: 3. The CDR3 has 15 amino acids. The CDR3, as DNA: TGCGCCAGCAGCTTGGGGGACAGGGGAGTCACTGAAGCTTTCTTT. Translated: CASSLGDRGVTEAFF. Full variable domain (rest looked up from reference TRBV5-1 and TRBJ1-1): KAGVTQTPRYLIKTRGQQVTLSCSPISGHRSVSWYQQTPGQGLQFLFEYFSETQRNKGNFPGRFSGRQFSNSRSEMNVSTLELGDSALYLCASSLGDRGVTEAFFGQGTRLTVV.

The table lists this clonotype with a count of one. The chain carries TRBV20-1 and TRBJ2-7; tentatively, D is TRBD1 (5 bases). Germline V CDR1 and CDR2: DFQATT, SNEGSKA (reference sequence). This CDR3 comprises 13 residues. The CDR3 sequence: CSANKGVAYAQYV. Here the CDR3 DNA reads TGCAGTGCTAACAAAGGGGTCGCCTACGCGCAGTACGTC.

The J gene is TRBJ1-4, the V gene TRBV6-5; 8 nucleotides agree with TRBD1. The CDR3 totals 13 residues. V shed 8 bases and J 5 bases; nucleotides not matched to a gene: 4. In germline, CDR1 is MNHEY, CDR2 SVGAGI. The CDR3 is CASHGTGNEKLFF. The DNA for the CDR3 is TGTGCCAGCCACGGGACAGGCAATGAAAAACTGTTTTTT.

V usage is TRBV10-3 and J usage is TRBJ1-2; 10 positions match TRBD1. This CDR3 spans 13 amino acids. J was trimmed by 2 bases and V by 6 bases; bases with no gene match: 0. Germline V gene data show CDR1 as ENHRY and CDR2 as SYGVKD. The CDR3 loop is CAIRDRGNYGYTF. Written as DNA, the CDR3 is TGTGCCATCAGGGACAGGGGGAACTATGGCTACACCTTC.

Points on this clonotype: The missing conserved phenylalanine or tryptophan at the end of this CDR3 makes a read error likely. The chain joins TRBV5-6 to TRBJ2-1, with 11 bases that match TRBD2. CDR3 length: 19 amino acids. J was trimmed by 12 bases and V by 1 base; bases with no gene match: 21. Germline V gives CDR1 SGHDT, CDR2 YYEEEE. The CDR3 region has the DNA TGTGCCAGCAGCTTGCGTCAGGCTAGCGGGAGGCCCCGGGTAGGTGGGCAGTTCCTC. It is translated as CASSLRQASGRPRVGGQFL.

This clonotype came up many times. CDR3 region: CASSRNRDSPLHF. The CDR3 region has the DNA TGTGCCAGCAGCCGAAACAGGGATTCACCCCTCCACTTT. The chain couples TRBV6-5 to TRBJ1-6; maybe TRBD1 (6 bases). Germline V CDR1 and CDR2: MNHEY, SVGAGI. The CDR3 consists of 13 residues. The germline V and J ends were trimmed by 6 bases and 8 bases, with 11 bases remaining between them.

The J gene is TRBJ2-1, the V gene TRBV24-1, with D perhaps assigned TRBD1 or TRBD2 (6 bases each). The CDR3 covers 13 residues. Germline CDR1 is KGHDR and CDR2 is SFDVKD. V gave up 9 bases and J gave up 8 bases, with 16 bases separating them. The CDR3 nucleotides read TGTGCCACCGGGGGGCAGGCCGGGCATGAGCAGTTCTTC. It codes for CATGGQAGHEQFF.

CDR3 in DNA: TGTGCCAGCAGCTTGCGGGACAGGGGGAACACCGGGGAGCTGTTTTTT. It is translated as CASSLRDRGNTGELFF. V is TRBV13 and J is TRBJ2-2; 10 bases are shared with TRBD1. There are 16 residues in the CDR3. V lost 3 bases and J lost 1; bases outside the gene matches: 2. Germline V gene data show CDR1 as PRHDT and CDR2 as FYEKMQ (reference sequence).

This clonotype occurred many times. A much larger clone is a single base away; this may be a read error. V usage is TRBV6-7 and J usage is TRBJ2-3; TRBD1 aligns across 8 bases. TRBV6-7 is annotated as an ORF whose role is uncertain. The J segment lost 3 bases and the V segment lost 6 bases, leaving 5 bases of the junction unmatched. CDR3 length: 14 amino acids. The CDR3 reads CASRPGGATDTQYF. CDR3 in DNA: TGTGCCAGCAGACCAGGGGGCGCGACAGATACGCAGTATTTT.

V is TRBV7-8 and J is TRBJ1-6; 10 nucleotides line up with TRBD1. The V gene end was trimmed by 5 bases and the J gene end by 9 bases; junction bases not matched to a gene: 7. Germline V gives CDR1 SGHVS, CDR2 FQNEAQ. The CDR3 sequence is 15 residues long. CDR3 nucleotides: TGTGCCAGCAGCCTAAGGGGGACAGGGGTTTCACCCCTCCACTTT. Residues: CASSLRGTGVSPLHF. The variable domain in full, with the rest retrieved from reference TRBV7-8 and TRBJ1-6, is GAGVSQSPRYKVAKRGQDVALRCDPISGHVSLFWYQQALGQGPEFLTYFQNEAQLDKSGLPSDRFFAERPEGSVSTLKIQRTQQEDSAVYLCASSLRGTGVSPLHFGNGTRLTVT.

This clonotype has ten or more counts. CDR3 bases: TGCGCCAGCAGCCGAGCGGGGGGGCCAAACGAGCAGTACTTC. It specifies CASSRAGGPNEQYF. The chain has TRBV5-1 and TRBJ2-7; 10 bases are shared with TRBD2. V gave up 4 bases and J gave up 5 bases; unmatched junction bases: 6. This CDR3 spans 14 amino acids. Germline V gene lookup returns CDR1 SGHRS and CDR2 YFSETQ.

This chain joins TRBV2 and TRBJ1-6; TRBD1 matches 7 bases. Trimming at V came to 4 bases and at J to 5 bases, leaving 2 bases not matched to a gene. The CDR3 totals 14 residues. The germline V gene has CDR1 SNHLY and CDR2 FYNNEI. Here the CDR3 reads CASSATGNNSPLHF. CDR3 nucleotides: TGTGCCAGCAGTGCGACAGGGAATAATTCACCCCTCCACTTT.